This is a list of T cell receptor beta chains from one sample in a study of T cells in Graves' hyperthyroidism and ophthalmopathy. Each CDR3 protein gets one entry after TCRdb re-called the multiplex PCR reads with MiXCR. Of over 650,000 distinct CDR3 sequences in the sample, over 15% were seen once. The specimen was blood. These receptors were obtained from a man in his late teens or twenties with Graves' hyperthyroidism. The CDR3 runs from the conserved cysteine through the conserved F or W. Each record gives: J gene, clone size, V gene, CDR3 protein. A clone size is listed for some rows: how often the clone was seen (once, few, many), or a class if it is expanded.

>TRBJ2-3|.|TRBV12-5
CASGLPGGLAGVTDTQYF
>TRBJ1-5|.|TRBV20-1
CSALGLINQPQHF
>TRBJ1-1|.|TRBV11-2
CASSRVGGNYRWDTEAFF
>TRBJ2-7|many|TRBV28
CASRSGGADYEQYF
>TRBJ1-6|.|TRBV9
CASGGRFSYNSPLHF
>TRBJ2-3|.|TRBV7-9
CASSLEVRPSTDTQYF
>TRBJ2-3|many|TRBV28
CASSSNSGQGGDTQCF
>TRBJ1-4|few|TRBV6-1
CASSARTGGNEKLFF
>TRBJ2-7|.|TRBV5-4
CASSQERGLADYEQYF
>TRBJ2-1|.|TRBV9
CASSVGDLSYNEQFF
>TRBJ2-1|.|TRBV19
CASSIELTGGKFF
>TRBJ2-1|few|TRBV20-1
CSASGTRYNEQFF
>TRBJ2-3|.|TRBV4-2
CASSQDQSAGGLTDTQYF
>TRBJ1-1|.|TRBV30
CAWNLRVAEAFF
>TRBJ1-2|many|TRBV27
CASSLSTRDYGYTF
>TRBJ1-5|.|TRBV6-1
CASSWDLAQHF
>TRBJ2-7|many|TRBV30
CAWRAYERDRGSYEQYF
>TRBJ2-7|.|TRBV10-3
CAFRDRGNYEQYF
>TRBJ1-1|many|TRBV20-1
CSARIGTANTEAFF
>TRBJ2-3|many|TRBV6-2/TRBV6-3
CASSYRSSGGIGGTDTQYF
>TRBJ2-1|.|TRBV2
CASSDLMLANEQFF
>TRBJ2-6|few|TRBV9
CASSVAGNSLSSGANVLTF
>TRBJ2-6|once|TRBV6-1
CASGEWGGEESISGANVLTF
>TRBJ2-2|many|TRBV11-2
CASRWTGVTGELFF
>TRBJ1-2|many|TRBV30
CAWSPIGAVYGYTF
>TRBJ2-3|many|TRBV11-2
CASSFSGGGVGTQYF
>TRBJ1-2|many|TRBV6-2/TRBV6-3
CASSYSANFGGPGYTF
>TRBJ2-1|few|TRBV6-2/TRBV6-3
CASRGGGWDEQFF
>TRBJ1-1|few|TRBV6-1
CAVPDTYTEAFF
>TRBJ1-2|few|TRBV19
CASSIAGTGIFYGYTF
>TRBJ2-7|few|TRBV5-1
CASSRPQGPYEQYF
>TRBJ2-3|.|TRBV10-3
CASSVSIQSQYF
>TRBJ2-1|many|TRBV2
CASRSRSGRTYNEQFF
>TRBJ2-7|.|TRBV4-1
CASSLRQGNHEQYF
>TRBJ1-5|.|TRBV29-1
CSVTLEGARPQHF
>TRBJ2-4|few|TRBV25-1
CASSDGRGRTKNIQYF
>TRBJ1-2|.|TRBV29-1
CSVVVGGGYTF
>TRBJ2-2|few|TRBV7-3
CASSLTPGAGELFF
>TRBJ1-1|many|TRBV11-2
CASSSSGLWNTEAFF
>TRBJ1-1|many|TRBV11-2
CASSPGVQGAFNTRDTEAFF
>TRBJ2-7|few|TRBV18
CASSPQEGMPEQYF
>TRBJ2-5|.|TRBV11-2
CASSPSFGAMQETQYF
>TRBJ1-1|many|TRBV20-1
CSAQVGAEAFF
>TRBJ2-7|many|TRBV7-2
CASSLDVSAEQYF
>TRBJ2-1|many|TRBV20-1
CSASSGSTYNEQFF
>TRBJ2-3|many|TRBV28
CASSPAPGTGGVTQYF
>TRBJ2-5|many|TRBV7-2
CASSPLGQGRETQYF
>TRBJ2-2|.|TRBV30
CAWSERGTGELFF
>TRBJ2-5|many|TRBV28
CASRPAKGEGVETQYF
>TRBJ1-1|.|TRBV14
CASSPSRTGVAFF